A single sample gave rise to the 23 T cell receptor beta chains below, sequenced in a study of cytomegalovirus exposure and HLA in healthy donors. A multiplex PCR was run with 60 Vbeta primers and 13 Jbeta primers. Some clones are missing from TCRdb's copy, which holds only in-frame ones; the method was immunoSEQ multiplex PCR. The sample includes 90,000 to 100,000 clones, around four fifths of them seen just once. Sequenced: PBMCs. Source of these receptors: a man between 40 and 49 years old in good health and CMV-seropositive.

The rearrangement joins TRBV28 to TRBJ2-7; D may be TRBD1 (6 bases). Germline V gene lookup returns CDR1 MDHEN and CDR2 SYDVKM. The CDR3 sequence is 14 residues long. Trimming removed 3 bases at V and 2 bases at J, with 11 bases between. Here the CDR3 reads CASSFRTATYEQYF. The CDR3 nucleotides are TGTGCCAGCAGTTTTAGGACAGCCACCTACGAGCAGTACTTC.

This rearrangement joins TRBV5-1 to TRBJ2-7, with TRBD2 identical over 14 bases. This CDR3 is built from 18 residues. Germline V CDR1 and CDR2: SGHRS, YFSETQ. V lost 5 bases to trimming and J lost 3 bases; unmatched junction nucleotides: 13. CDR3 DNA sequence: TGCGCCAGCAGTCCAGGACTAGCGGGAGGCCGTAGAGTCTACGAGCAGTACTTC. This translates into CASSPGLAGGRRVYEQYF. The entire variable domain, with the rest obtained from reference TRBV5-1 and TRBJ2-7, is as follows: KAGVTQTPRYLIKTRGQQVTLSCSPISGHRSVSWYQQTPGQGLQFLFEYFSETQRNKGNFPGRFSGRQFSNSRSEMNVSTLELGDSALYLCASSPGLAGGRRVYEQYFGPGTRLTVT.

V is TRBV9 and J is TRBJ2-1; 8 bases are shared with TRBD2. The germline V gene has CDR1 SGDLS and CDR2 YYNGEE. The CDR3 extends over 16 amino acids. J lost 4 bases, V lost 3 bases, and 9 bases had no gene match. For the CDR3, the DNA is TGTGCCAGCAGCGGGGATAGCGGGATTTTATACAATGAGCAGTTCTTC. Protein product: CASSGDSGILYNEQFF.

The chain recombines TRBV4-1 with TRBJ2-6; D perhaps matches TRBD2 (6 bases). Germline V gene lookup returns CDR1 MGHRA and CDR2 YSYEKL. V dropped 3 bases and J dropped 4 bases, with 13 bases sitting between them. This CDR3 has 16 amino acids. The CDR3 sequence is CASSQGTAGGANVLTF. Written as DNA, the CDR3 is TGCGCCAGCAGCCAGGGGACTGCCGGCGGGGCCAACGTCCTGACTTTC.

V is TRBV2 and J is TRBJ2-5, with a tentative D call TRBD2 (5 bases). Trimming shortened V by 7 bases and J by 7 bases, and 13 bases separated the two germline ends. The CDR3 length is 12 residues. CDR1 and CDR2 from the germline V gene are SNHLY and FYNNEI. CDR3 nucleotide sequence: TGTGCCAGCAAAGGCGGGCAGGTGACCCAGTACTTC. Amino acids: CASKGGQVTQYF.

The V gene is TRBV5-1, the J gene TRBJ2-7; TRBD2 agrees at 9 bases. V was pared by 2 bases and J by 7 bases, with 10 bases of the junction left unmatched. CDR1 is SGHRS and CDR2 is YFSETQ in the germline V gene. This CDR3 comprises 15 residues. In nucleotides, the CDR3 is TGCGCCAGCAGCTTAGGCCTAGCGGGGACCGGGGAGCAGTACTTC. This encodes CASSLGLAGTGEQYF.

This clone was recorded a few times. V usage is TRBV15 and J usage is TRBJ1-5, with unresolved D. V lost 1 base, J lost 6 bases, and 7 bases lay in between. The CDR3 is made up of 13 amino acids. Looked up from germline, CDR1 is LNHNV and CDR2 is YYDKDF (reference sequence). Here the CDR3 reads CATSRVYGQPQHF. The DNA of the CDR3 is TGTGCCACCAGCAGAGTTTACGGTCAGCCCCAGCATTTT.

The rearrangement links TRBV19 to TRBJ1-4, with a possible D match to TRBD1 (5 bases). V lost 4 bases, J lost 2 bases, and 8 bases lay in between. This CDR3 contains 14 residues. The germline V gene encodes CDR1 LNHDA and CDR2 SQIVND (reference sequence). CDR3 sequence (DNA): TGTGCCAGTAGTAAGGGGTTCACTAATGAAAAACTGTTTTTT. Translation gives CASSKGFTNEKLFF.

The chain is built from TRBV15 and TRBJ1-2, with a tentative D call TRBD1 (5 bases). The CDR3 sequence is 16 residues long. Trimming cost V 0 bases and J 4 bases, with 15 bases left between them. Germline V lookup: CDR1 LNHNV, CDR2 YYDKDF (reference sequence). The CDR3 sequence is CATSRDANIGAYGYTF. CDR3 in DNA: TGTGCCACCAGCAGAGATGCAAACATAGGGGCCTATGGCTACACCTTC.

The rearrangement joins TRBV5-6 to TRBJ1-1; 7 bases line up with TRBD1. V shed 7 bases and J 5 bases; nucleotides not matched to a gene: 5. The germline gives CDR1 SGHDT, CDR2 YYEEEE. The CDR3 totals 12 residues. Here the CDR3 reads CASQGVGTEAFF. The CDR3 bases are TGTGCCAGCCAGGGGGTGGGAACTGAAGCTTTCTTT.

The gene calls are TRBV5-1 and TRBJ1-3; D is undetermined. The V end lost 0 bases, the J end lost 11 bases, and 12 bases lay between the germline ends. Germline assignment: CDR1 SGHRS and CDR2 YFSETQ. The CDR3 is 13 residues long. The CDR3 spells CASSLGREDSIYF. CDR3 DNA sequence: TGCGCCAGCAGCTTGGGGAGGGAAGACTCCATATATTTT. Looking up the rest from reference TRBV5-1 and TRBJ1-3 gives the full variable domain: KAGVTQTPRYLIKTRGQQVTLSCSPISGHRSVSWYQQTPGQGLQFLFEYFSETQRNKGNFPGRFSGRQFSNSRSEMNVSTLELGDSALYLCASSLGREDSIYFGEGSWLTVV.

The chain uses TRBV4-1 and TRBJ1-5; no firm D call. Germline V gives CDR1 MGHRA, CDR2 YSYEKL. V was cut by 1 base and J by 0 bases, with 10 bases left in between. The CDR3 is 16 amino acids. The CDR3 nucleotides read TGCGCCAGCAGCCAAGGGGAGACGGATAGCAATCAGCCCCAGCATTTT. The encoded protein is CASSQGETDSNQPQHF.

The CDR3 loop reads CASSDPDSGEQYF. The DNA for the CDR3 is TGTGCCAGCAGTGACCCTGATTCCGGCGAGCAGTACTTC. The genes are TRBV2 and TRBJ2-7; D is undetermined. The CDR3 length is 13 residues. The V gene's germline CDR1 is SNHLY and CDR2 FYNNEI. Trimming left V 3 bases short and J 6 bases short, with 12 bases between.

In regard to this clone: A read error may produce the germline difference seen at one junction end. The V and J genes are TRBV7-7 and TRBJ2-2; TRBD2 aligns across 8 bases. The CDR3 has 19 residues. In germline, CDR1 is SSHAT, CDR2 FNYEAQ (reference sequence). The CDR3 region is CASSPTPYTSGANTGELFF. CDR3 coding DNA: TGTGCTAGCAGCCCAACCCCTTACACTAGCGGAGCGAACACCGGGGAGCTGTTTTTT.

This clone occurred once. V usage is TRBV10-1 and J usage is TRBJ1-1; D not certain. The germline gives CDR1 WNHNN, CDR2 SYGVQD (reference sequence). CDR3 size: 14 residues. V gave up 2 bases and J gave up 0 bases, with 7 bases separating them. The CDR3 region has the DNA TGCGCCAGCAGTGAGAATCCAATGAACACTGAAGCTTTCTTT. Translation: CASSENPMNTEAFF.

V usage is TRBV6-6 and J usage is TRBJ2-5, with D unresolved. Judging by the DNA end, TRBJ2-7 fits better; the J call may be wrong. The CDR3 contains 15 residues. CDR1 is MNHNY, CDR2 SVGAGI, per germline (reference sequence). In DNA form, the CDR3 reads TGTGCCAGCCAGAGATCGCAGGTGCTCTCCTACGAGCAGTACTTC. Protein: CASQRSQVLSYEQYF.

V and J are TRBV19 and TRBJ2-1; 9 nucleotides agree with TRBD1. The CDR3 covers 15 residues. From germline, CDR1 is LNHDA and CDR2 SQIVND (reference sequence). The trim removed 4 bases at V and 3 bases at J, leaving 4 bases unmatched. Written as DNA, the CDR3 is TGTGCCAGTAGTACGTTGGACAGGGGCTACAATGAGCAGTTCTTC. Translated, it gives CASSTLDRGYNEQFF.

The CDR3 loop is CASSGPARTSGSRDVWTQYF. The DNA of the CDR3 is TGTGCCAGCAGCGGCCCAGCGAGGACTAGCGGGAGTCGCGATGTTTGGACCCAGTACTTC. This rearrangement joins TRBV9 to TRBJ2-5, with 13 bases fitting TRBD2. CDR1 and CDR2 (germline): SGDLS, YYNGEE. The CDR3 totals 20 residues. The V and J ends lost 3 bases and 7 bases, in that order; junction bases with no gene match: 21.

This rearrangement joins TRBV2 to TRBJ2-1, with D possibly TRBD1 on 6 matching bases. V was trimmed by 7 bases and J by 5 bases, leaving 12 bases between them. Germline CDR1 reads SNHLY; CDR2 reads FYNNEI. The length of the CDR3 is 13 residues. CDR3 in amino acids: CASKQGGDNEQFF. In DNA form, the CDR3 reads TGTGCCAGCAAACAGGGTGGAGACAATGAGCAGTTCTTC.

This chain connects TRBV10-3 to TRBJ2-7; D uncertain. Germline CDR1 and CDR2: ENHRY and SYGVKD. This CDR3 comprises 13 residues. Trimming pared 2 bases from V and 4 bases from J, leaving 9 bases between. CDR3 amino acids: CAISEVADYEQYF. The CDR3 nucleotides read TGTGCCATCAGTGAGGTAGCAGATTACGAGCAGTACTTC.

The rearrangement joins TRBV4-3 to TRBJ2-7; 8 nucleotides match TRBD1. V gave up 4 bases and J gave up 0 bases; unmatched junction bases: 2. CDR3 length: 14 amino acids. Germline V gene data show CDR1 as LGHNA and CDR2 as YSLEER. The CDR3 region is CASSPGQGSYEQYF. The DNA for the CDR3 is TGCGCCAGCAGCCCCGGACAGGGCTCCTACGAGCAGTACTTC.

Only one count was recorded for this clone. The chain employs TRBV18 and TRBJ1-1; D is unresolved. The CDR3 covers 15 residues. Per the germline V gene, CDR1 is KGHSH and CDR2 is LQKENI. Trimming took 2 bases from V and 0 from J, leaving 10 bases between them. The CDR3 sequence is CASSPRGSMNTEAFF. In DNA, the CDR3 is TGTGCCAGCTCACCAAGAGGTTCCATGAACACTGAAGCTTTCTTT.

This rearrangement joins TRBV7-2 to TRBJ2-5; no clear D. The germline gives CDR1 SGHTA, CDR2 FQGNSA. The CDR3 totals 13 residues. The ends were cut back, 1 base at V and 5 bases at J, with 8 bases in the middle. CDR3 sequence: CASSLGAQETQYF. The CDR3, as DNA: TGTGCCAGCAGCTTAGGGGCGCAGGAGACCCAGTACTTC.